Listed below are T cell receptor beta chains from one sample, sequenced in a study of shared clonotypes between healthy human individuals. Assay: immunoSEQ multiplex PCR; the TCRdb copy retains only in-frame clones and omits some. The sample includes some 2 million clones, roughly 95% of them seen just once. Sequencing was done on a sample of naive CD4+ T cells sorted from blood. The receptors shown here come from a man aged 18 to 30 in good health. Each CDR3 is given with its conserved first and last residue. Each record gives: D gene, J gene, clone size, V gene, CDR3 DNA, CDR3 protein. A D gene is named only where the DNA matches it firmly. Expanded clones get a size class; other rows say once, few or many, or leave the size out.

d_call: TRBD2; j_call: TRBJ2-7; clone_size: -; v_call: TRBV28; cdr3_nt: TGTGCCAGCAGTGGAGGGACTAGCGGGAGTTACGAGCAGTACTTC; cdr3_aa: CASSGGTSGSYEQYF
d_call: TRBD2; j_call: TRBJ2-1; clone_size: -; v_call: TRBV6-4; cdr3_nt: TGTGCCAGCAGTCCTAGCGGGAGGGCCGTTGGAGAGCAGTTCTTC; cdr3_aa: CASSPSGRAVGEQFF
d_call: TRBD2; j_call: TRBJ2-5; clone_size: -; v_call: TRBV2; cdr3_nt: TGTGCCAGCAGTGTTCGGCCGGGAGGGCTAGAGACCCAGTACTTC; cdr3_aa: CASSVRPGGLETQYF
d_call: -; j_call: TRBJ2-3; clone_size: -; v_call: TRBV9; cdr3_nt: TGTGCCAGCAGCGTAGGGTCGACGAGCGGACGAGGGGATACGCAGTATTTT; cdr3_aa: CASSVGSTSGRGDTQYF
d_call: TRBD2; j_call: TRBJ2-7; clone_size: -; v_call: TRBV6-5; cdr3_nt: TGTGCCAGCAGGGCAGAAGGACTAGCGACCTACGAGCAGTACTTC; cdr3_aa: CASRAEGLATYEQYF
d_call: TRBD1; j_call: TRBJ1-1; clone_size: -; v_call: TRBV6-5; cdr3_nt: TGTGCCAGCAGTTACCTGGGACAGGGGACTACTGAAGCTTTCTTT; cdr3_aa: CASSYLGQGTTEAFF
d_call: -; j_call: TRBJ2-5; clone_size: -; v_call: TRBV5-1; cdr3_nt: TGCGCCAGCAGCCTAGAGGACGGGTCCACAGAGACCCAGTACTTC; cdr3_aa: CASSLEDGSTETQYF
d_call: TRBD1; j_call: TRBJ1-6; clone_size: many; v_call: TRBV18; cdr3_nt: TGTGCCAGCTCACCACCTTCAGGGGGTAATTCACCCCTCCACTTT; cdr3_aa: CASSPPSGGNSPLHF
d_call: -; j_call: TRBJ2-6; clone_size: -; v_call: TRBV6-5; cdr3_nt: TGTGCCAGCAGTTACAAACCCGTCTCTGGGGCCAACGTCCTGACTTTC; cdr3_aa: CASSYKPVSGANVLTF
d_call: -; j_call: TRBJ2-7; clone_size: -; v_call: TRBV5-4; cdr3_nt: TGTGCCAGCAGCCGTGAGAGAGTCGTGACCTACGAGCAGTACTTC; cdr3_aa: CASSRERVVTYEQYF
d_call: TRBD2; j_call: TRBJ2-7; clone_size: -; v_call: TRBV9; cdr3_nt: TGTGCCAGCAGCGTAAATTCTTTAGGCGGGAGATTCTACGAGCAGTACTTC; cdr3_aa: CASSVNSLGGRFYEQYF
d_call: -; j_call: TRBJ2-1; clone_size: -; v_call: TRBV25-1; cdr3_nt: TGTGCCAGCAGTGAAACGGGCAGGAAGGTCGGTAATGAGCAGTTCTTC; cdr3_aa: CASSETGRKVGNEQFF
d_call: -; j_call: TRBJ1-1; clone_size: -; v_call: TRBV10-1; cdr3_nt: TGCGCCAGCAGTGAGTCCCTCAACGAGGGGAACACTGAAGCTTTCTTT; cdr3_aa: CASSESLNEGNTEAFF
d_call: -; j_call: TRBJ2-7; clone_size: -; v_call: TRBV9; cdr3_nt: TGTGCCAGCAGCGCCCGGACGGGGAGCTCCTACGAGCAGTACTTC; cdr3_aa: CASSARTGSSYEQYF
d_call: TRBD1; j_call: TRBJ2-7; clone_size: -; v_call: TRBV28; cdr3_nt: TGTGCCAGCAGTTCCTGGACAGGGCGGTTCTACGAGCAGTACTTC; cdr3_aa: CASSSWTGRFYEQYF
d_call: -; j_call: TRBJ1-3; clone_size: -; v_call: TRBV7-3; cdr3_nt: TGTGCCAGCAGCCCCGACCCCTCTGGAAACACCATATATTTT; cdr3_aa: CASSPDPSGNTIYF
d_call: -; j_call: TRBJ1-5; clone_size: -; v_call: TRBV6-6; cdr3_nt: TGTGCCAGCAGTTACTCATCAGGAAATCAGCCCCAGCATTTT; cdr3_aa: CASSYSSGNQPQHF
d_call: -; j_call: TRBJ1-4; clone_size: once; v_call: TRBV6-5; cdr3_nt: TGTGCCAGCAGTCGAGGGACGGCGCTCAAAGTGTTTTTT; cdr3_aa: CASSRGTALKVFF
d_call: -; j_call: TRBJ1-2; clone_size: -; v_call: TRBV19; cdr3_nt: TGTGCCAGTAGTATAGATCGTACAGCCCGAGCTAACTATGGCTACACCTTC; cdr3_aa: CASSIDRTARANYGYTF
d_call: -; j_call: TRBJ1-6; clone_size: -; v_call: TRBV10-1; cdr3_nt: TGCGCCAGCAGCGTCGACAGAACCGTGAATTCACCCCTCCACTTT; cdr3_aa: CASSVDRTVNSPLHF
d_call: -; j_call: TRBJ2-2; clone_size: -; v_call: TRBV28; cdr3_nt: TGTGCCAGCAGTCCCCGGCCCGGGGAGCTGTTTTTT; cdr3_aa: CASSPRPGELFF
d_call: -; j_call: TRBJ2-1; clone_size: -; v_call: TRBV5-1; cdr3_nt: TGCGCCAGCAGCTTGGGACCAGACAATGAGCAGTTCTTC; cdr3_aa: CASSLGPDNEQFF
d_call: -; j_call: TRBJ1-2; clone_size: -; v_call: TRBV7-3; cdr3_nt: TGTGCCAGCAGCTTATCCGGTCAGGGGAACTATGGCTACACCTTC; cdr3_aa: CASSLSGQGNYGYTF
d_call: TRBD2; j_call: TRBJ2-3; clone_size: -; v_call: TRBV7-8; cdr3_nt: TGTGCCAGCAGCTTAAGGACTAGCGGGCAAACTAGCACAGATACGCAGTATTTT; cdr3_aa: CASSLRTSGQTSTDTQYF
d_call: -; j_call: TRBJ2-7; clone_size: -; v_call: TRBV19; cdr3_nt: TGTGCCAGTAGTATAGGGACCCGAACCCACGAGCAGTACTTC; cdr3_aa: CASSIGTRTHEQYF
d_call: -; j_call: TRBJ2-7; clone_size: -; v_call: TRBV11-2; cdr3_nt: TGTGCCAGCAGCTTAGCTAGATCGCTGTCCTACGAGCAGTACTTC; cdr3_aa: CASSLARSLSYEQYF
d_call: TRBD2; j_call: TRBJ2-1; clone_size: -; v_call: TRBV7-2; cdr3_nt: TGTGCCAGCAGCTTGCGGGAGGTGGGGGAGCAGTTCTTC; cdr3_aa: CASSLREVGEQFF
d_call: -; j_call: TRBJ1-6; clone_size: -; v_call: TRBV10-2; cdr3_nt: TGCGCCAGCAGTGAATGGGACCTCTCCTATAATTCACCCCTCCACTTT; cdr3_aa: CASSEWDLSYNSPLHF
d_call: TRBD1; j_call: TRBJ2-5; clone_size: -; v_call: TRBV5-6; cdr3_nt: TGTGCCAGCAGCTTGGAGGACAGGACATGGACCCAGTACTTC; cdr3_aa: CASSLEDRTWTQYF
d_call: -; j_call: TRBJ2-3; clone_size: -; v_call: TRBV6-5; cdr3_nt: TGTGCCAGCAGTCGAGTGGGCGATACGCAGTATTTT; cdr3_aa: CASSRVGDTQYF
d_call: -; j_call: TRBJ2-7; clone_size: -; v_call: TRBV27; cdr3_nt: TGTGCCAGCAGTCCGAGACCCGCTCCGGGCGAGCAGTACTTC; cdr3_aa: CASSPRPAPGEQYF
d_call: -; j_call: TRBJ2-3; clone_size: -; v_call: TRBV4-1; cdr3_nt: TGCGCCAGCAGCCAAGTGACGAACGGGATCGCGACAGATACGCAGTATTTT; cdr3_aa: CASSQVTNGIATDTQYF
d_call: -; j_call: TRBJ2-5; clone_size: -; v_call: TRBV11-2; cdr3_nt: TGTGCCAGCAGACAATTTCAAGAGACCCAGTACTTC; cdr3_aa: CASRQFQETQYF
d_call: -; j_call: TRBJ2-1; clone_size: -; v_call: TRBV25-1; cdr3_nt: TGTGCCAGCAGTGCCTTCGGGCTAAGATACAATGAGCAGTTCTTC; cdr3_aa: CASSAFGLRYNEQFF
d_call: TRBD2; j_call: TRBJ2-3; clone_size: once; v_call: TRBV13; cdr3_nt: TGTGCCAGCAGCCTACAGGGACTAGTGATCCTAAGCACAGATACGCAGTATTTT; cdr3_aa: CASSLQGLVILSTDTQYF
d_call: TRBD2; j_call: TRBJ2-7; clone_size: -; v_call: TRBV5-8; cdr3_nt: TGTGCCATCCTACCTAGCGGGGGTACCTACGAGCAGTACTTC; cdr3_aa: CAILPSGGTYEQYF
d_call: -; j_call: TRBJ2-1; clone_size: -; v_call: TRBV5-1; cdr3_nt: TGCGCCAGCAGCGTACAGGGTGATAGCTCCTACAATGAGCAGTTCTTC; cdr3_aa: CASSVQGDSSYNEQFF
d_call: -; j_call: TRBJ2-7; clone_size: once; v_call: TRBV28; cdr3_nt: TGTGCCAGCAGTTTAATGGCAGGGAGCCACGAGCAGTACTTC; cdr3_aa: CASSLMAGSHEQYF
d_call: -; j_call: TRBJ2-7; clone_size: -; v_call: TRBV7-8; cdr3_nt: TGTGCCAGCAGCCTCGATACGACCTACGAGCAGTACTTC; cdr3_aa: CASSLDTTYEQYF
d_call: -; j_call: TRBJ2-3; clone_size: -; v_call: TRBV9; cdr3_nt: TGTGCCAGCAGCCCTTCAGGGCGGGGTACGCAGTATTTT; cdr3_aa: CASSPSGRGTQYF
d_call: -; j_call: TRBJ2-3; clone_size: -; v_call: TRBV10-3; cdr3_nt: TGTGCCATCAGTGATAAGACTTCAGATACGCAGTATTTT; cdr3_aa: CAISDKTSDTQYF
d_call: -; j_call: TRBJ2-7; clone_size: -; v_call: TRBV7-2; cdr3_nt: TGTGCCAGCAGCTTAGCGTTCGAGCAGTACTTC; cdr3_aa: CASSLAFEQYF
d_call: -; j_call: TRBJ2-7; clone_size: few; v_call: TRBV5-1; cdr3_nt: TGCGCCAGCAGCTTGGAAGGCTACTACGAGCAGTACTTC; cdr3_aa: CASSLEGYYEQYF
d_call: -; j_call: TRBJ2-5; clone_size: -; v_call: TRBV4-1; cdr3_nt: TGCGCCAGCAGCCTTACAATCCAAGAGACCCAGTACTTC; cdr3_aa: CASSLTIQETQYF
d_call: TRBD1; j_call: TRBJ1-2; clone_size: -; v_call: TRBV19; cdr3_nt: TGTGCCAGTAGTATAGAACTCCGGACAGGGGCCCATCTCGGAGGCTACACCTTC; cdr3_aa: CASSIELRTGAHLGGYTF
d_call: TRBD1; j_call: TRBJ2-1; clone_size: -; v_call: TRBV2; cdr3_nt: TGTGCCAGTTCGCCGGGACAGCAATACAATGAGCAGTTCTTC; cdr3_aa: CASSPGQQYNEQFF
d_call: -; j_call: TRBJ1-1; clone_size: -; v_call: TRBV5-4; cdr3_nt: TGTGCCAGCAGTCCGGGGGGCCCGAACACTGAAGCTTTCTTT; cdr3_aa: CASSPGGPNTEAFF
d_call: -; j_call: TRBJ1-4; clone_size: -; v_call: TRBV18; cdr3_nt: TGTGCCAGCTCACCACTGGTCGTAACAACTAATGAAAAACTGTTTTTT; cdr3_aa: CASSPLVVTTNEKLFF
d_call: TRBD1; j_call: TRBJ1-5; clone_size: -; v_call: TRBV6-1; cdr3_nt: TGTGCCAGCAGCGCGGGACAGGCCAATCAGCCCCAGCATTTT; cdr3_aa: CASSAGQANQPQHF
d_call: TRBD1; j_call: TRBJ1-1; clone_size: -; v_call: TRBV5-4; cdr3_nt: TGTGCCAGCAGCCCGTCCGGGACAGGGAACACTGAAGCTTTCTTT; cdr3_aa: CASSPSGTGNTEAFF
d_call: TRBD1; j_call: TRBJ1-6; clone_size: -; v_call: TRBV12-5; cdr3_nt: TGTGCTAGTGGTTTGACCGATCAGGGGGCGTCCTATAATTCACCCCTCCACTTT; cdr3_aa: CASGLTDQGASYNSPLHF
d_call: -; j_call: TRBJ1-6; clone_size: few; v_call: TRBV10-3; cdr3_nt: TGTGCCATCGGTGACTATTCACCCCTCCACTTT; cdr3_aa: CAIGDYSPLHF
d_call: -; j_call: TRBJ2-1; clone_size: once; v_call: TRBV20-1; cdr3_nt: TGCAGTGCTAGAGATGACTCAGAGCAGTTCTTC; cdr3_aa: CSARDDSEQFF
d_call: TRBD1; j_call: TRBJ1-2; clone_size: -; v_call: TRBV29-1; cdr3_nt: TGCAGCGTTGCAGGGGGCTATGGCTACACCTTC; cdr3_aa: CSVAGGYGYTF
d_call: TRBD1; j_call: TRBJ2-7; clone_size: -; v_call: TRBV11-3; cdr3_nt: TGTGCCAGCAGCACAGGACAGGGGTGGTACGAGCAGTACTTC; cdr3_aa: CASSTGQGWYEQYF
d_call: TRBD1; j_call: TRBJ1-1; clone_size: -; v_call: TRBV14; cdr3_nt: TGTGCCAGCAGCCATACCGCGACAGGGGTTGTGGCTTTCTTT; cdr3_aa: CASSHTATGVVAFF
d_call: TRBD1; j_call: TRBJ1-2; clone_size: once; v_call: TRBV5-1; cdr3_nt: TGCGCCAGCAGCAACGGACAGGGGGACTCCTACACCTTC; cdr3_aa: CASSNGQGDSYTF
d_call: -; j_call: TRBJ2-7; clone_size: -; v_call: TRBV5-6; cdr3_nt: TGTGCCAGCAGCTTGAAGCTGGCGGCAGGGGCCTACGAGCAGTACTTC; cdr3_aa: CASSLKLAAGAYEQYF
d_call: -; j_call: TRBJ2-3; clone_size: -; v_call: TRBV4-1; cdr3_nt: TGCGCCAGCCGACCGGAGTTATTCACAGATACGCAGTATTTT; cdr3_aa: CASRPELFTDTQYF
d_call: -; j_call: TRBJ1-1; clone_size: -; v_call: TRBV4-1; cdr3_nt: TGCGCCAGCAGCCAAGAGATCGGGGTGCAGTTCAACACTGAAGCTTTCTTT; cdr3_aa: CASSQEIGVQFNTEAFF